The TCR beta chain described here comes from a study of blood T cell repertoires in COVID-19 (dated by TCRdb to the early 2020s). As for the study more broadly: Collaborator samples came from the United States, Italy and Spain and covered acute and convalescent phases of COVID-19. Where available, HLA class I and class II types were obtained from metadata supplied by the sample provider rather than from assay-based typing. Samples came from the ongoing ImmuneRACE study (first 160 participants) plus 1,254 subjects from 6 global collaborators. The repertoires were made available in a free public database intended to serve as a resource for research on the immune response to SARS-CoV-2. The material from the prospective study consisted of cDNA or gDNA derived from T cells, B-cell-depleted T cells, or PBMCs. A de-identified subject ID, COVID-19 status, age in years and sex were almost always included in the sample metadata. The dataset comprised deeply sampled blood TCRbeta repertoires from subjects exposed to, actively infected with, or recovered from COVID-19. Points the paper makes about the study in general: The amount of clinical and demographic metadata varied by source and participant and was provided uncurated.

CDR1 and CDR2 were assigned from the germline V gene as MNHEY and SVGAGI. The CDR3 runs 15 amino acids, cysteine and phenylalanine included. Solely the CDR3 DNA is kept, with 45 bases framed from the first base. V has 4 bases trimmed and J has 7 bases trimmed; junction bases matching no gene number 11. The immunoSEQ Assay, a bias-controlled multiplex PCR, was used to amplify TCRbeta CDR3 regions from genomic DNA. As for the authors' bioinformatics: Nucleated cell counts per sample were estimated from amplification of reference gene primers within the assay. To quantify the absolute abundance of each unique TCRbeta CDR3 rearrangement, sequence reads were collapsed and filtered. For each sample, productive Simpson clonality was calculated as the square root of Simpson's diversity index across productive rearrangements. The source is immuneACCESS, and TCRdb retained only in-frame sequences with V and J called. Part of the clones is not carried over; for the studies checked, unresolved V genes explain less than half of this, and the remainder is unexplained. For V, J and clone size, that table is used; D and trimming come from the DNA. This sample has 280,000 or so clones in its table, and just under 90% of those were observed once. Roughly 2.9% of the sample belongs to the ten largest clones.

Participants in the prospective study were aged roughly 18 to 95 years, lived in 20 to 25 United States geographic areas, and enrolled through a virtual design. Cohort assignment in the prospective study relied on participant-reported clinical history from a screening survey and a study questionnaire. Exposed participants had been in contact with someone with a PCR-confirmed or clinician-diagnosed COVID-19 case within 2 weeks of study entry. Mobile phlebotomists in the prospective study collected whole blood, serum and a nasopharyngeal or oropharyngeal swab from every participant. Participants in the prospective study had the option to provide additional blood draws and questionnaires over a roughly two-month period. Before DNA extraction, prospective study blood samples were shipped either frozen or at room temperature. A word on this clone: The clone's antigen remains unknown. Base quality data are lacking; no much larger clone is found one base away.

The material sequenced was PBMCs or T cells enriched from blood (not recorded which). The rearranged segments are TRBV6-5 and TRBJ2-7, and 9 junctional nucleotides match TRBD1. This receptor was obtained from a woman in her forties or fifties who had been exposed to COVID-19. In nucleotide form, the sequence is TGTGCCAGCAGTTCAGGGGGACAGGGTATATGGGAGCAGTACTTC. Its translation is CASSSGGQGIWEQYF.